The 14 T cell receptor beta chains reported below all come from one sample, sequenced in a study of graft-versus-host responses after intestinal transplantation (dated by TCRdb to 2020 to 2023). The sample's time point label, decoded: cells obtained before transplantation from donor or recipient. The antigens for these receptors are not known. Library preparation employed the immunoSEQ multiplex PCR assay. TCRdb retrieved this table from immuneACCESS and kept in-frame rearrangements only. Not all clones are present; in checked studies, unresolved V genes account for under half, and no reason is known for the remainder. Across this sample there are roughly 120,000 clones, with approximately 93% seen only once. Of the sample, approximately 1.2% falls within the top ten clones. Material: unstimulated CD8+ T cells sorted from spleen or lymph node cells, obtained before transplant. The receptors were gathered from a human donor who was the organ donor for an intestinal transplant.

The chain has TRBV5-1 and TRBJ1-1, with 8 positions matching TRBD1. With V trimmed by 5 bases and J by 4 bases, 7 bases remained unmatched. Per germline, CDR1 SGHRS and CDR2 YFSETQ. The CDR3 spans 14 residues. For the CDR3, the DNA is TGCGCCAGCAGGGCAGGGGGCTGGGGCACTGAAGCTTTCTTT. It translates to CASRAGGWGTEAFF.

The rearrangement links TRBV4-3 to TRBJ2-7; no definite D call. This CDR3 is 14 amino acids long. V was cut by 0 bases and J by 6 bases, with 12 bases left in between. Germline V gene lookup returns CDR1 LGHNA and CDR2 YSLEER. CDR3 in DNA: TGCGCCAGCAGCCAAGATCGATACGGGCCCGAGCAGTACTTC. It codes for CASSQDRYGPEQYF.

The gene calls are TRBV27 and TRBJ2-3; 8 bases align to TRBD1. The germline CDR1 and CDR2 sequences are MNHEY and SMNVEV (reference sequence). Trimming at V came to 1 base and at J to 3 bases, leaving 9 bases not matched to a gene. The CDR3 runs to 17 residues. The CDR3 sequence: CASSLFARGRLTDTQYF. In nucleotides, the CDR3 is TGTGCCAGCAGTTTATTCGCCAGGGGGCGCCTAACAGATACGCAGTATTTT.

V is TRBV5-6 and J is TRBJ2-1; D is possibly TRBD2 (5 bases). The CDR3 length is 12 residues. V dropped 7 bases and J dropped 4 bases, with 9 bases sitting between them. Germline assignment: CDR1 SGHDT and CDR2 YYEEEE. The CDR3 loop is CASGRGYNEQFF. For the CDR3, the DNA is TGTGCCAGCGGACGGGGATACAATGAGCAGTTCTTC.

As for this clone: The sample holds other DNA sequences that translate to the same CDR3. The CDR3 coding sequence is TGTGCCAGCAGTTGGGACAGCTCCTACGAGCAGTACTTC. Translating it yields CASSWDSSYEQYF. The rearrangement uses TRBV11-2 and TRBJ2-7, with TRBD1 matching 7 bases. After removal of 6 bases from V and 0 bases from J, the junction contained 2 bases not matched to a gene. This CDR3 spans 13 amino acids. Germline values: CDR1 SGHAT, CDR2 FQNNGV.

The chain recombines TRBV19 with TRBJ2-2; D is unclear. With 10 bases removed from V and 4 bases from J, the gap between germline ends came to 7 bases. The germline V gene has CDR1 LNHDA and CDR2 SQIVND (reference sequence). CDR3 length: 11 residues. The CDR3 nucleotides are TGTGCCACCACAACCACCGGGGAGCTGTTTTTT. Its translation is CATTTTGELFF.

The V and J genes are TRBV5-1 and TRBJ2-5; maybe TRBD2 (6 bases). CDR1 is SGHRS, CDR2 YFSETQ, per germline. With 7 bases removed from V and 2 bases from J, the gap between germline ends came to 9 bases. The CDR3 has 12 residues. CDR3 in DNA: TGCGCCAGCCGGGACTCACAAGAGACCCAGTACTTC. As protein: CASRDSQETQYF.

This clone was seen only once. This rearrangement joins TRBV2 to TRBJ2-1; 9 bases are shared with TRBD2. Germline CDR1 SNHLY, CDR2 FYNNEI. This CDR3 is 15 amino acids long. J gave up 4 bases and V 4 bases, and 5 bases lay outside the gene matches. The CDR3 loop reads CASSASGIRYNEQFF. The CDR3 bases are TGTGCCAGCAGTGCTAGCGGGATTAGATACAATGAGCAGTTCTTC.

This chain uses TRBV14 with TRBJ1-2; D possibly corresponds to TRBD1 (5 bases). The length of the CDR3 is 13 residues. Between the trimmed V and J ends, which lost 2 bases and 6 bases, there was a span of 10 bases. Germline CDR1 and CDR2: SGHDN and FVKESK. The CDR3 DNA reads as TGTGCCAGCAGCCAAAATTGGGGGAATGGCTACACCTTC. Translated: CASSQNWGNGYTF.

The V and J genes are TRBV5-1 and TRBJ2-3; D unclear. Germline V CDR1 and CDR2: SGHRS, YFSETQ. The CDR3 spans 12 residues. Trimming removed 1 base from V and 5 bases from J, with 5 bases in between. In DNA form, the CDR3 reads TGCGCCAGCAGCTTGAATCGAGATACGCAGTATTTT. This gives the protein CASSLNRDTQYF. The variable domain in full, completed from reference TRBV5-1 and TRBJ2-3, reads KAGVTQTPRYLIKTRGQQVTLSCSPISGHRSVSWYQQTPGQGLQFLFEYFSETQRNKGNFPGRFSGRQFSNSRSEMNVSTLELGDSALYLCASSLNRDTQYFGPGTRLTVL.

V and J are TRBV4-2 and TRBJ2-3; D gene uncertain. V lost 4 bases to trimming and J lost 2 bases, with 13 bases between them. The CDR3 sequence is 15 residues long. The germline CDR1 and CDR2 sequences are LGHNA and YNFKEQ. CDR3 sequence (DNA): TGTGCCAGCAGCCCCGGACCAGAGTTCACAGATACGCAGTATTTT. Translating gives CASSPGPEFTDTQYF.

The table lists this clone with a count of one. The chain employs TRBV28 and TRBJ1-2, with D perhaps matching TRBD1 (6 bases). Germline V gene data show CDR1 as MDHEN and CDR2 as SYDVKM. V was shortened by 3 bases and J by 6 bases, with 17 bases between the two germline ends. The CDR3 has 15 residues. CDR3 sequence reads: CASSFASGDPDGYTF. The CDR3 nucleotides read TGTGCCAGCAGTTTTGCGTCAGGGGACCCTGATGGCTACACCTTC.

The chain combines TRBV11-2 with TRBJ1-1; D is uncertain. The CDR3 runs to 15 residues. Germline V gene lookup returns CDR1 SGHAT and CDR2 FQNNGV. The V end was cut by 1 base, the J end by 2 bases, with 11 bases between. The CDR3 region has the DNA TGTGCCAGCAGCTTAGCACCTCAGGTCAACACTGAAGCTTTCTTT. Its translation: CASSLAPQVNTEAFF.

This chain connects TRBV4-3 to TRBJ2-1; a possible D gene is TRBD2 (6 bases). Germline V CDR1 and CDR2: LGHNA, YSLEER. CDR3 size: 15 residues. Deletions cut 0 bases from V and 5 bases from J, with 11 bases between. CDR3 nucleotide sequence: TGCGCCAGCAGCCAAGATGCGGGACGCCACAATGAGCAGTTCTTC. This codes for CASSQDAGRHNEQFF.